This T cell receptor (beta chain) was captured by sequencing in a study of tumor-infiltrating lymphocytes in primary liver carcinoma. The overall study: Surgical resection served as treatment for the primary liver carcinoma of these patients.

Unsorted whole blood served as the source of blood RNA, and germline DNA was extracted as well. Chronic HBV infection was present in the patients, who were treatment-naive. V lost 5 bases, J lost 6 bases, and 11 bases lay in between. This CDR3 has 13 amino acids. Germline CDR1 reads PRHDT; CDR2 reads FYEKMQ (reference sequence). Starting from 450 to 500 ng of total RNA, TCR beta cDNA was produced with a primer in the constant region. Slightly modified ARM-PCR served as the procedure for the TCR beta libraries. These libraries came from three rounds of nested multiplex PCR. Primers for the first two PCR rounds were TRBV1-TRBV30 forward primers and a C-beta reverse primer (about 9 cycles per round). TCRdb re-called the multiplex PCR reads through MiXCR, storing one row per CDR3 protein. The sample includes some 180,000 distinct CDR3 sequences, roughly three fifths of them seen just once.

Input material: peripheral blood. The source is a middle-aged man with primary liver carcinoma and hepatitis B virus infection. The chain is built from TRBV13 and TRBJ2-1; D not resolved. CDR3 region: CASSPLTSNEQFF. CDR3 nucleotide sequence: TGTGCCAGCAGCCCCTTGACCTCCAATGAGCAGTTCTTC.